The clone carrying this TCR beta chain has just a few counts. Antigen specificity is unknown. The data originate from a study of cytomegalovirus exposure and HLA in healthy donors. The PCR used 60 Vbeta and 13 Jbeta primers. Generated by immunoSEQ multiplex PCR, the TCRdb table keeps only in-frame clones and is missing some. Of roughly 200,000 clones listed, approximately 9.5% are singletons. The CDR3 length is 14 residues. Trimming took 6 bases from V and 4 from J, leaving 13 bases between them. Germline assignment: CDR1 MNHNS and CDR2 SASEGT. The study's findings and limits: Many donors carried some public TCRs, although rarity characterized most TCR sequences.

This sequence was found in a woman in her 30s in good health and CMV-seropositive. Input material: PBMCs. This chain joins TRBV6-1 and TRBJ1-5; the D gene is possibly TRBD1 (6 bases). For the CDR3, the DNA is TGTGCCAGCAGACCCGGACAGTGGAATCAGCCCCAGCATTTT. Its protein product is CASRPGQWNQPQHF.